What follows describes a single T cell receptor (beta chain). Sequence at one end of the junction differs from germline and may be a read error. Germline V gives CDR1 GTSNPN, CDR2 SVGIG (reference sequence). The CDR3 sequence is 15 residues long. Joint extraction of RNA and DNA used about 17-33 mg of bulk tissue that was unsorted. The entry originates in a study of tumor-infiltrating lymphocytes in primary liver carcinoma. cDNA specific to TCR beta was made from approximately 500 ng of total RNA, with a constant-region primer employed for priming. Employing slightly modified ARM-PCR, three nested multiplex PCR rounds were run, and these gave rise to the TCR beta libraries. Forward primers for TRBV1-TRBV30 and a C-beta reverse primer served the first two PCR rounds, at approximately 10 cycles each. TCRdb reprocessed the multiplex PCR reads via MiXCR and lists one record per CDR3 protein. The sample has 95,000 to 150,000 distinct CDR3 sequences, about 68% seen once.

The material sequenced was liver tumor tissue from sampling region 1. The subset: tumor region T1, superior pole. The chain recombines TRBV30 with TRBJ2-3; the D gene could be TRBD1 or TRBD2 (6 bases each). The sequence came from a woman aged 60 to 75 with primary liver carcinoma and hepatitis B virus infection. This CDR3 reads CPWRLAANRADTQYF. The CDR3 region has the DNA TGTCCCTGGAGGTTAGCGGCCAACAGGGCAGATACGCAGTATTTT.